These T cell receptor beta chains were read from a single sample in a study of T cells in Graves' hyperthyroidism and ophthalmopathy. One entry per CDR3 protein results from TCRdb running MiXCR on the multiplex PCR reads. The sample carries around 520,000 distinct CDR3 sequences, about 24% recorded once. Sequencing was carried out using blood. Source of these receptors: a woman aged 25 to 39 with Graves' ophthalmopathy. The CDR3 runs from the conserved cysteine through the conserved F or W. A D gene is named only where the DNA matches it firmly. Rows may omit the clone size; those that give it use once, few, many or a size class.

>TRBV12-3/TRBV12-4|TRBJ1-1|TRBD1|-
TGTGCCAGCAGTTCCCCGGGACAGGCGAACACTGAAGCTTTCTTT
CASSSPGQANTEAFF
>TRBV6-1|TRBJ1-5|-|many
TGTGCCAGCAGTCCCACGGGGGCCACCAATCAGCCCCAGCATTTT
CASSPTGATNQPQHF
>TRBV12-3/TRBV12-4|TRBJ1-2|-|-
TGTGCCAGCAGTTTATTTCCGAACCTCGGACCGAAGAACTATGGCTACACCTTC
CASSLFPNLGPKNYGYTF
>TRBV5-1|TRBJ1-1|-|few
TGCGCCAGCAGCTTGGCCGGGACACAGAACACTGAAGCTTTCTTT
CASSLAGTQNTEAFF
>TRBV6-1|TRBJ1-1|-|many
TGTGCCAGCAGTTTGGCTTTCTTT
CASSLAFF
>TRBV12-3/TRBV12-4|TRBJ2-5|TRBD2|-
TGTGCCAGCAGCCAGACTAGCGCGGAGACCCAGTACTTC
CASSQTSAETQYF
>TRBV6-4|TRBJ2-1|TRBD2|many
TGTGCCAGCAGTGACCTAGCGGGGGAGGGCAATGAGCAGTTCTTC
CASSDLAGEGNEQFF
>TRBV6-1|TRBJ2-7|-|many
TGTGCCACCAGGCCAGTCGGGAAAAACGAGCAGTACTTC
CATRPVGKNEQYF
>TRBV6-1|TRBJ1-1|-|many
TGTGCCAGCAGTGAAGCGTCCGCGGCGAACACTGAAGCTTTCTTT
CASSEASAANTEAFF
>TRBV7-9|TRBJ2-7|-|-
TGTGCCAGCAGTCCCACGACCGGGAAGACCTACGAGCAGTACTTC
CASSPTTGKTYEQYF
>TRBV12-3/TRBV12-4|TRBJ1-2|TRBD1|-
TGTGCCAGCAGTTTTTGGGGACAGGGGGATGGCTACACCTTC
CASSFWGQGDGYTF
>TRBV12-5|TRBJ1-1|-|many
TGTGCTAGTGGTGAAGAGAACACTGAAGCTTTCTTT
CASGEENTEAFF
>TRBV12-3/TRBV12-4|TRBJ1-2|-|-
TGTGCCAGCAGTGCTTGGACAGAACTAACCCTCCCCAACTATGGCTACACCTTC
CASSAWTELTLPNYGYTF
>TRBV20-1|TRBJ1-5|-|many
TGCAGTGCTATTAAAAGCAATCAGCCCCAGCATTTT
CSAIKSNQPQHF
>TRBV5-1|TRBJ2-2|TRBD2|-
TGCGCCAGCAGCTTAGGGACTAGCGGGGGAGCGAACACCGGGGAGCTGTTTTTT
CASSLGTSGGANTGELFF
>TRBV5-1|TRBJ2-7|TRBD1|-
TGCGCCAGCAGCTCCCGGGGGACAGGGTCGGGCGAGCAGTACTTC
CASSSRGTGSGEQYF
>TRBV5-1|TRBJ1-1|-|many
TGCGCCAGCAGCTTGGCACGGGGCGCGTCCCCTGAAGCTTTCTTT
CASSLARGASPEAFF
>TRBV6-5|TRBJ1-3|TRBD1|many
TGTGCCAGCAGTTTCGGACAGGGATGGGACACCATATATTTT
CASSFGQGWDTIYF
>TRBV24-1|TRBJ2-7|-|many
TGTGCCACCAGTGAACCAGGGTACTACGAGCAGTACTTC
CATSEPGYYEQYF
>TRBV28|TRBJ2-7|TRBD2|few
TGTGCCAGCAGCCCAGCGGGAGAATACGAGCAGTACTTC
CASSPAGEYEQYF
>TRBV29-1|TRBJ2-5|-|few
TGCAGCGCCGGAAAACAAGAGACCCAGTACTTC
CSAGKQETQYF
>TRBV27|TRBJ1-2|-|many
TGTGCCAGCAGTCCAACCGACAGAGTCAACTATGGCTACACCTTC
CASSPTDRVNYGYTF
>TRBV7-8|TRBJ2-5|TRBD1|many
TGTGCCAGCAGCCTGTGGACAGGGGCGAGGGAGACCCAGTACTTC
CASSLWTGARETQYF
>TRBV7-8|TRBJ2-7|TRBD2|-
TGTGCCACGGCGGCGGGAGGGCCGGGCTCGTACGAGCAGTACTTC
CATAAGGPGSYEQYF
>TRBV4-1|TRBJ2-7|-|few
TGCGCCAGCAGCCCCCTCGGGAGAACAGTCGGGGAGCAGTACTTC
CASSPLGRTVGEQYF
>TRBV5-1|TRBJ2-7|-|many
TGCGCCAGCAGCCTTGATCTCGGGAGAATGGTCTACGAGCAGTACTTC
CASSLDLGRMVYEQYF
>TRBV28|TRBJ2-7|TRBD2|-
TGTGCCAGCAGTTTCAAACTAGCGGGAGCCTACGAGCAGTACTTC
CASSFKLAGAYEQYF
>TRBV7-3|TRBJ1-2|-|-
TGTGCCAGCAGACCATTCGGAGGACGGACAAACTATGGCTACACCTTC
CASRPFGGRTNYGYTF
>TRBV6-1|TRBJ2-7|-|few
TGTGCCAGCATCAGGGTTTCCTACGAGCAGTACTTC
CASIRVSYEQYF
>TRBV11-2|TRBJ1-5|TRBD1|many
TGTGCCAGCAGCATCGGGACAGGGGTCTCTCAGCCCCAGCATTTT
CASSIGTGVSQPQHF
>TRBV27|TRBJ1-2|TRBD1|many
TGTGCCAGCAGAGGGACAGTTTTTGACTATGGCTACACCTTC
CASRGTVFDYGYTF
>TRBV28|TRBJ2-4|TRBD1|many
TGTGCCAGCTTAGACAGGGACCAAAACATTCAGTACTTC
CASLDRDQNIQYF
>TRBV10-3|TRBJ1-3|-|many
TGTGCCACCCGGGACACTATCTCTGGAAACACCATATATTTT
CATRDTISGNTIYF
>TRBV28|TRBJ1-1|-|few
TGTGCCAGCAGCTGGGGCAGGGGGAACACTGAAGCTTTCTTT
CASSWGRGNTEAFF
>TRBV11-2|TRBJ2-4|-|many
TGTGCCAGCAGCATAAACCTGGGCAAAAACATTCAGTACTTC
CASSINLGKNIQYF
>TRBV30|TRBJ1-1|-|many
TGTGCCTGGAGGTGGACCGATGTTACTGAAGCTTTCTTT
CAWRWTDVTEAFF
>TRBV25-1|TRBJ1-4|-|-
TGTGCCAGCAGCCCTCGGTCCCCCGGTGACGAAAAACTGTTTTTT
CASSPRSPGDEKLFF
>TRBV20-1|TRBJ2-2|-|many
TGCAGTGCTAGTGGACTGCTGAACACCGGGGAGCTGTTTTTT
CSASGLLNTGELFF
>TRBV20-1|TRBJ1-5|-|-
TGCAGTGGTTCAAGGGCAATCAGTCAGCCCCAGCATTTT
CSGSRAISQPQHF
>TRBV19|TRBJ1-1|-|-
TGTGCCAGCTACGGTCCTATCAGGGGAGGGTTGAACACTGAAGCTTTCTTT
CASYGPIRGGLNTEAFF
>TRBV15|TRBJ2-1|-|-
TGTGCCACCAGCTTCTGGACTACAAACAATGAGCAGTTCTTC
CATSFWTTNNEQFF
>TRBV30|TRBJ2-7|TRBD2|many
TGTGCCTGGTCGGGGGGCTACGAGCAGTACTTC
CAWSGGYEQYF
>TRBV20-1|TRBJ1-1|-|few
TGCAGTGCTAGAGTTCCAGGGTTGGTGACTGAAGCTTTCTTT
CSARVPGLVTEAFF
>TRBV2|TRBJ2-7|-|-
TGTGCCAGCATTAGAGAGGGAAACCTCAGGCAGTACTTC
CASIREGNLRQYF
>TRBV7-2|TRBJ2-5|-|many
TGTGCCAGCAGCGGATCCCTCCAAGAGACCCAGTACTTC
CASSGSLQETQYF
>TRBV10-1|TRBJ1-1|-|-
TGCGCCAGCAGTGAAGGAATGGTGAACACTGAAGCTTTCTTT
CASSEGMVNTEAFF
>TRBV7-9|TRBJ2-7|-|many
TGTGCCAGCAGCTCCAACGACCTTACCTACGAGCAGTACTTC
CASSSNDLTYEQYF
>TRBV19|TRBJ1-1|-|many
TGTGCCAGTAGTATAGCTGGAGGGACCACTGAAGCTTTCTTT
CASSIAGGTTEAFF
>TRBV28|TRBJ2-7|TRBD1|many
TGTGCCAGCAGTACATTGAGGACAGGGAGGATGTACGAGCAGTACTTC
CASSTLRTGRMYEQYF
>TRBV7-8|TRBJ2-5|-|-
TGTGCCAGCAGCAACCACCGTTGGGGGTTTGCGGAGACCCAGTACTTC
CASSNHRWGFAETQYF
>TRBV6-1|TRBJ1-5|-|once
TGTGCCTCCGGTGGGAGCTGGGATCAGCCCCAGCATTTT
CASGGSWDQPQHF